A selection of T cell receptor beta chains follows, all from one sample in a study of blood T cell repertoires in COVID-19. Assay used: immunoSEQ multiplex PCR; TCRdb lists only in-frame clones, some missing. The repertoire holds roughly 68,000 clones, with about nine tenths as singletons. Sequenced: peripheral blood. The receptors shown here come from a man aged 45-65 years with active COVID-19. Each CDR3 is given with its conserved first and last residue. D genes are given only for firm matches. Expanded clones are given a class, and other clones once, few, many or no size at all.

abundance: NA
d_gene: TRBD1
j_gene: TRBJ2-5
v_gene: TRBV5-1
CDR3aa: CASRLTGGETQYF
CDR3nt: TGCGCCAGCAGGCTGACAGGGGGAGAGACCCAGTACTTC

abundance: NA
d_gene: TRBD2
j_gene: TRBJ2-7
v_gene: TRBV12-3/TRBV12-4
CDR3aa: CASTGGVYEQYF
CDR3nt: TGTGCCAGCACGGGGGGAGTGTACGAGCAGTACTTC

abundance: NA
d_gene: NA
j_gene: TRBJ2-3
v_gene: TRBV6-2/TRBV6-3
CDR3aa: CASSPPGAWTDTQYF
CDR3nt: TGTGCCAGCAGCCCTCCAGGGGCGTGGACAGATACGCAGTATTTT

abundance: NA
d_gene: NA
j_gene: TRBJ1-1
v_gene: TRBV5-4
CDR3aa: CASSEGSEAFF
CDR3nt: TGTGCCAGCAGCGAGGGATCTGAAGCTTTCTTT

abundance: once
d_gene: TRBD1
j_gene: TRBJ1-1
v_gene: TRBV5-4
CDR3aa: CASSFNRDRGGMNTEAFF
CDR3nt: TGTGCCAGCAGCTTTAACCGGGACAGGGGAGGAATGAACACTGAAGCTTTCTTT

abundance: once
d_gene: TRBD1
j_gene: TRBJ1-2
v_gene: TRBV5-1
CDR3aa: CASSSGQGADGYTF
CDR3nt: TGCGCCAGCAGCTCGGGACAGGGGGCCGACGGCTACACCTTC

abundance: NA
d_gene: NA
j_gene: TRBJ2-7
v_gene: TRBV14
CDR3aa: CASSQEAGVAYEQYF
CDR3nt: TGTGCCAGCAGCCAAGAAGCAGGGGTGGCATACGAGCAGTACTTC

abundance: NA
d_gene: NA
j_gene: TRBJ1-2
v_gene: TRBV3-1/TRBV3-2
CDR3aa: CASSRSQQDGYTF
CDR3nt: TGTGCCAGCAGCCGGTCACAGCAAGATGGCTACACCTTC

abundance: NA
d_gene: NA
j_gene: TRBJ2-2
v_gene: TRBV5-4
CDR3aa: CASSPRVPTTGELFF
CDR3nt: TGTGCCAGCAGCCCCCGGGTCCCGACCACCGGGGAGCTGTTTTTT

abundance: NA
d_gene: NA
j_gene: TRBJ1-6
v_gene: TRBV30
CDR3aa: CAWSVEGHYNSPLHF
CDR3nt: TGTGCCTGGAGTGTAGAGGGACACTATAATTCACCCCTCCACTTT

abundance: NA
d_gene: TRBD1
j_gene: TRBJ2-7
v_gene: TRBV28
CDR3aa: CASSMGQGRYEQYF
CDR3nt: TGTGCCAGCAGTATGGGACAGGGGCGCTACGAGCAGTACTTC

abundance: NA
d_gene: NA
j_gene: TRBJ2-7
v_gene: TRBV18
CDR3aa: CASSPLSVAAVSSYEQYF
CDR3nt: TGTGCCAGCTCACCGTTATCGGTCGCGGCAGTCAGCTCCTACGAGCAGTACTTC

abundance: NA
d_gene: NA
j_gene: TRBJ2-2
v_gene: TRBV7-3
CDR3aa: CASSLTSPGNTGELFF
CDR3nt: TGTGCCAGCAGCTTAACGTCTCCAGGGAACACCGGGGAGCTGTTTTTT

abundance: NA
d_gene: NA
j_gene: TRBJ2-5
v_gene: TRBV10-3
CDR3aa: CAIRDSSGQETQYF
CDR3nt: TGTGCCATCAGGGACAGCTCGGGGCAAGAGACCCAGTACTTC

abundance: NA
d_gene: NA
j_gene: TRBJ2-7
v_gene: TRBV7-8
CDR3aa: CASSLGERYEQYF
CDR3nt: TGTGCCAGCAGCTTAGGAGAGAGGTACGAGCAGTACTTC

abundance: NA
d_gene: TRBD1
j_gene: TRBJ1-6
v_gene: TRBV27
CDR3aa: CASGIHGTELLGNSPLHF
CDR3nt: TGTGCCAGCGGTATTCACGGGACAGAGCTCCTGGGGAATTCACCCCTCCACTTT

abundance: NA
d_gene: TRBD1
j_gene: TRBJ2-7
v_gene: TRBV6-2/TRBV6-3
CDR3aa: CASSYWGTGSYEQYF
CDR3nt: TGTGCCAGCAGTTACTGGGGGACAGGCTCCTACGAGCAGTACTTC

abundance: NA
d_gene: NA
j_gene: TRBJ2-5
v_gene: TRBV6-5
CDR3aa: CASSRGETQYF
CDR3nt: TGTGCCAGCAGTCGCGGGGAGACCCAGTACTTC

abundance: NA
d_gene: NA
j_gene: TRBJ2-5
v_gene: TRBV6-6
CDR3aa: CASSYRPDIETQYF
CDR3nt: TGTGCCAGCAGTTACCGCCCGGACATAGAGACCCAGTACTTC

abundance: NA
d_gene: TRBD2
j_gene: TRBJ2-1
v_gene: TRBV10-1
CDR3aa: CASSEPTVTTSGVSYNEQFF
CDR3nt: TGCGCCAGCAGTGAGCCTACGGTAACGACTAGCGGGGTCTCCTACAATGAGCAGTTCTTC

abundance: NA
d_gene: NA
j_gene: TRBJ2-7
v_gene: TRBV3-1/TRBV3-2
CDR3aa: CASSQGNRATYEQYF
CDR3nt: TGTGCCAGCAGCCAAGGCAACAGGGCAACCTACGAGCAGTACTTC

abundance: few
d_gene: TRBD2
j_gene: TRBJ2-1
v_gene: TRBV4-2
CDR3aa: CASSPRLAGDYNEQFF
CDR3nt: TGTGCCAGCAGCCCCCGCTTAGCGGGGGACTACAATGAGCAGTTCTTC